The 27 T cell receptor beta chains in this list originate from one sample, sequenced in a study of Ad26.COV2.S vaccination and SARS-CoV-2 variants. The method was immunoSEQ multiplex PCR; TCRdb's version includes in-frame clones alone and lacks a portion of them. The repertoire holds around 300,000 clones, with under 90% as singletons. Treatment denoted: over 15 received Ad26.COV2.S at low or high dose, single or two shots; several received placebo; per-sample allocation not given. Sampling was done on day 63 after the first vaccine or placebo injection. The sample here was peripheral blood, taken in a trial of Ad26.COV2.S vaccine versus placebo. These receptors were taken from a person aged 18-60 years who received the Ad26.COV2.S COVID-19 vaccine or a placebo.

The chain has TRBV6-5 and TRBJ2-2; D ambiguous. Germline V gives CDR1 MNHEY, CDR2 SVGAGI. This CDR3 spans 12 amino acids. V was clipped by 6 bases and J by 0 bases, with 2 bases between them. In nucleotides, the CDR3 is TGTGCCAGCAGCTCGAACACCGGGGAGCTGTTTTTT. Residues: CASSSNTGELFF.

The rearrangement joins TRBV6-5 to TRBJ2-3; 7 nucleotides agree with TRBD1. The germline CDR1 and CDR2 sequences are MNHEY and SVGAGI. V shed 4 bases, J shed 6 bases, and the junction held 13 bases outside the gene matches. CDR3 length: 16 amino acids. The CDR3 bases are TGTGCCAGCAGTTCGGCACAGGGGCCGTCCGTCGATACGCAGTATTTT. This sequence encodes CASSSAQGPSVDTQYF.

This sequence joins TRBV6-5 and TRBJ2-5; D tentatively reads TRBD1 or TRBD2 (5 bases each). The CDR3 totals 15 residues. V lost 1 base, J lost 5 bases, and 14 bases lay in between. Germline lookup yields CDR1 MNHEY and CDR2 SVGAGI. Here the CDR3 reads CASSYLRVGEETQYF. CDR3 bases: TGTGCCAGCAGTTACTTAAGGGTGGGGGAGGAGACCCAGTACTTC.

The chain couples TRBV27 to TRBJ2-2, with 9 nucleotides matching TRBD1. Germline-derived CDR1 and CDR2 are MNHEY and SMNVEV (reference sequence). The CDR3 extends over 14 amino acids. Trimming took 6 bases from V and 5 from J; bases not matched to a gene: 4. CDR3 in amino acids: CASRVTGGTGELFF. CDR3 nucleotides: TGTGCCAGCAGGGTGACAGGGGGGACCGGGGAGCTGTTTTTT.

This sequence joins TRBV3-1 (or the pseudogene TRBV3-2) and TRBJ2-3, with 7 bases aligning to TRBD2. The CDR3 spans 15 residues. V lost 0 bases and J lost 2; bases outside the gene matches: 2. Germline V CDR1 and CDR2: LGHDT, YNNKEL (reference sequence). The CDR3 region is CASSQEAGYTDTQYF. CDR3 DNA: TGTGCCAGCAGCCAAGAAGCGGGGTACACAGATACGCAGTATTTT.

This chain joins TRBV7-2 and TRBJ1-3; D is unresolved. The V end was cut by 1 base, the J end by 0 bases, with 10 bases between. The length of the CDR3 is 16 residues. From germline, CDR1 is SGHTA and CDR2 FQGNSA. For the CDR3, the DNA is TGTGCCAGCAGCTTAGAGCACAGCTACTCTGGAAACACCATATATTTT. It codes for CASSLEHSYSGNTIYF.

The chain combines TRBV29-1 with TRBJ1-4; perhaps TRBD1 as D (6 bases). The V gene lost 4 bases and the J gene lost 8 bases, with 11 bases spanning the gap. CDR1 SQVTM and CDR2 ANQGSEA come from the germline V gene. This CDR3 comprises 12 residues. Here the CDR3 DNA reads TGCAGCGTTGCGGACAGAGGGGAAAAACTGTTTTTT. It translates to CSVADRGEKLFF.

The V call is TRBV4-3, the J call TRBJ2-1; D uncertain. The germline gives CDR1 LGHNA, CDR2 YSLEER. The CDR3 is 15 amino acids. V was pared by 1 base and J by 7 bases, with 14 bases between. CDR3 sequence reads: CASSQVKERANEQFF. The CDR3 DNA reads as TGCGCCAGCAGCCAAGTGAAGGAAAGGGCAAATGAGCAGTTCTTC.

The chain has TRBV29-1 and TRBJ2-3; 7 bases agree with TRBD2. After removal of 0 bases from V and 3 bases from J, the junction contained 0 bases not matched to a gene. Per germline, CDR1 SQVTM and CDR2 ANQGSEA. The CDR3 contains 13 residues. CDR3: CSVEEGGTDTQYF. For the CDR3, the DNA is TGCAGCGTTGAAGAGGGGGGGACAGATACGCAGTATTTT.

The chain combines TRBV6-4 with TRBJ1-3; unclear D gene. Germline loops: CDR1 MRHNA, CDR2 SNTAGT. V lost 11 bases and J 0 bases, leaving 17 bases between the germline ends. This CDR3 has 15 residues. The CDR3 loop is CADAGPQSSGNTIYF. The CDR3 region has the DNA TGTGCCGACGCCGGGCCACAGAGCTCTGGAAACACCATATATTTT.

V is TRBV7-9 and J is TRBJ1-5; 8 nucleotides match TRBD1. Losses at the gene ends were 5 bases for V and 1 base for J; bases not matched to a gene: 7. The CDR3 consists of 16 residues. Looked up from germline, CDR1 is SEHNR and CDR2 is FQNEAQ (reference sequence). CDR3 nucleotides: TGTGCCAGCAGCCCCTACAGGACAGGGAGCAATCAGCCCCAGCATTTT. Amino acids: CASSPYRTGSNQPQHF. Supplemented by reference TRBV7-9 and TRBJ1-5, the full variable domain reads DTGVSQNPRHKITKRGQNVTFRCDPISEHNRLYWYRQTLGQGPEFLTYFQNEAQLEKSRLLSDRFSAERPKGSFSTLEIQRTEQGDSAMYLCASSPYRTGSNQPQHFGDGTRLSIL.

The chain has TRBV28 and TRBJ1-1; 8 bases map to TRBD1. Germline lookup yields CDR1 MDHEN and CDR2 SYDVKM. Trimming at V came to 3 bases and at J to 4 bases, leaving 7 bases not matched to a gene. The CDR3 runs to 15 residues. The CDR3 loop reads CASSLVAGGFTEAFF. CDR3 coding DNA: TGTGCCAGCAGTTTGGTGGCAGGGGGCTTCACTGAAGCTTTCTTT.

The rearrangement uses TRBV6-1 and TRBJ2-7, with TRBD1 identical over 8 bases. Germline V gene sequence: CDR1 MNHNS, CDR2 SASEGT. V was clipped by 1 base and J by 3 bases; unmatched bases: 5. This CDR3 contains 15 residues. The DNA for the CDR3 is TGTGCCAGCAGTGAAGACAACAGGGGGTTCTACGAGCAGTACGTC. It specifies CASSEDNRGFYEQYV.

J is TRBJ1-5 and V is TRBV12-3 or TRBV12-4; D unresolved. Trimming pared 6 bases from V and 5 bases from J, leaving 11 bases between. CDR3 length: 13 residues. CDR3 DNA: TGTGCCAGCAGACGAGGATGGGATCAGCCCCAGCATTTT. Amino acid sequence: CASRRGWDQPQHF.

The J gene is TRBJ1-2, the V gene TRBV7-2, with 9 bases identical to TRBD1. Germline V CDR1 and CDR2: SGHTA, FQGNSA. The CDR3 loop spans 15 amino acids. The V segment lost 5 bases and the J segment 8 bases; nucleotides outside the gene matches: 12. The CDR3 loop is CASSTGGSYAGGYTF. CDR3 DNA sequence: TGTGCCAGCAGCACAGGGGGCAGCTATGCTGGGGGCTACACCTTC.

This clone was counted only a few times. This chain connects TRBV24-1 to TRBJ1-5; the match to TRBD1 covers 8 bases. Germline values: CDR1 KGHDR, CDR2 SFDVKD. CDR3 length: 16 residues. J lost 3 bases, V lost 2 bases, and 5 bases had no gene match. CDR3 in amino acids: CATSDSGTGVNQPQHF. CDR3 in DNA: TGTGCCACCAGTGATTCCGGGACAGGAGTCAATCAGCCCCAGCATTTT.

V usage is TRBV19 and J usage is TRBJ2-2; D is ambiguous. Germline assignment: CDR1 LNHDA and CDR2 SQIVND (reference sequence). The CDR3 totals 12 residues. Trimming cost V 4 bases and J 5 bases, with 5 bases left between them. The CDR3 DNA follows: TGTGCCAGTAGTAACTATACCGGGGAGCTGTTTTTT. Translation gives CASSNYTGELFF.

This clone was detected only once. J is TRBJ2-2 and V is TRBV5-1; 9 nucleotides line up with TRBD1. Germline loops: CDR1 SGHRS, CDR2 YFSETQ. The CDR3 is 15 amino acids. V was clipped by 4 bases and J by 3 bases; unmatched bases: 4. CDR3 DNA: TGCGCCAGCAGCCCATGGGACAGGGACACCGGGGAGCTGTTTTTT. Residues: CASSPWDRDTGELFF.

The V and J genes are TRBV5-1 and TRBJ1-1; D possibly corresponds to TRBD1 (5 bases). This CDR3 is 16 amino acids long. Trimming stripped 3 bases from V and 4 bases from J, with 19 bases between. The germline V gene has CDR1 SGHRS and CDR2 YFSETQ. Here the CDR3 DNA reads TGCGCCAGCAGCTCCCGGGACCCAAGTGTCGGCACTGAAGCTTTCTTT. Protein product: CASSSRDPSVGTEAFF. Looking up the rest from reference TRBV5-1 and TRBJ1-1 gives the full variable domain: KAGVTQTPRYLIKTRGQQVTLSCSPISGHRSVSWYQQTPGQGLQFLFEYFSETQRNKGNFPGRFSGRQFSNSRSEMNVSTLELGDSALYLCASSSRDPSVGTEAFFGQGTRLTVV.

The chain recombines TRBV7-8 with TRBJ2-6; D gene unclear. The CDR3 spans 13 residues. From germline, CDR1 is SGHVS and CDR2 FQNEAQ. V lost 5 bases to trimming and J lost 0 bases, with 2 bases between them. CDR3 sequence (DNA): TGTGCCAGCAGCCCCTCTGGGGCCAACGTCCTGACTTTC. Translation gives CASSPSGANVLTF.

The chain uses TRBV15 and TRBJ2-5; possibly TRBD1 for D (5 bases). CDR1 is LNHNV, CDR2 YYDKDF, per germline (reference sequence). Trimming took off 0 bases at V and 2 bases at J, with 10 bases between the two ends. The CDR3 has 15 residues. The CDR3 DNA follows: TGTGCCACCAGCAGAGACCCGACAGAACAAGAGACCCAGTACTTC. This translates into CATSRDPTEQETQYF. The full variable domain, with the rest looked up from reference TRBV15 and TRBJ2-5, is DAMVIQNPRYQVTQFGKPVTLSCSQTLNHNVMYWYQQKSSQAPKLLFHYYDKDFNNEADTPDNFQSRRPNTSFCFLDIRSPGLGDTAMYLCATSRDPTEQETQYFGPGTRLLVL.

This clone was counted once. This chain uses TRBV29-1 with TRBJ1-3, with 9 bases matching TRBD1. The ends lost 6 bases at V and 3 bases at J; junction bases unmatched: 3. This CDR3 region has 13 residues. Looked up from germline, CDR1 is SQVTM and CDR2 is ANQGSEA. The CDR3 DNA is TGCAGCGTCGGGACAGGGTTTGGAAACACCATATATTTT. Amino acids: CSVGTGFGNTIYF.

The J gene is TRBJ1-1, the V gene TRBV6-5; the D gene is possibly TRBD1 (6 bases). V was trimmed by 0 bases and J by 12 bases, leaving 23 bases between them. Germline V gene data show CDR1 as MNHEY and CDR2 as SVGAGI. The CDR3 is 16 residues long. The chain's CDR3 is CASSYSDGAGVKGTFF. The DNA for the CDR3 is TGTGCCAGCAGTTACTCGGATGGGGCAGGGGTAAAAGGGACTTTCTTT.

The V call is TRBV13, the J call TRBJ1-1; D possibly corresponds to TRBD1 (6 bases). Trimming removed 5 bases at V and 9 bases at J, with 28 bases between. The CDR3 runs 17 residues. Germline CDR1 PRHDT, CDR2 FYEKMQ (reference sequence). The CDR3 region has the DNA TGTGCCAGCAGCCTCTGGACAGCGGTTAATACCCAGATTAAAGCTTTCTTT. Translated: CASSLWTAVNTQIKAFF.

The gene calls are TRBV6-2 or TRBV6-3 and TRBJ1-1; 7 bases fit TRBD1. The trim removed 2 bases at V and 11 bases at J, leaving 8 bases unmatched. CDR3 size: 13 residues. Germline values: CDR1 MNHEY, CDR2 SVGEGT. CDR3 loop: CASSYIQGPTAFF. CDR3 coding DNA: TGTGCCAGCAGTTACATACAGGGGCCAACCGCTTTCTTT.

The chain joins TRBV7-2 to TRBJ1-5, with D perhaps TRBD1 (6 bases). Germline CDR1 reads SGHTA; CDR2 reads FQGNSA. This CDR3 spans 15 amino acids. V lost 4 bases to trimming and J lost 7 bases, with 17 bases between them. CDR3 DNA sequence: TGTGCCAGCAGCTCCCGCACAGGGACGGGGCAGCCCCAGCATTTT. Its translation: CASSSRTGTGQPQHF.

The rearrangement uses TRBV9 and TRBJ2-2; possibly TRBD2 for D (5 bases). Trimming took 0 bases from V and 0 from J, leaving 9 bases between them. Germline CDR1 SGDLS, CDR2 YYNGEE. The CDR3 sequence is 16 residues long. The CDR3 region is CASSVGGGSNTGELFF. The CDR3 nucleotides are TGTGCCAGCAGCGTAGGAGGCGGGTCGAACACCGGGGAGCTGTTTTTT.